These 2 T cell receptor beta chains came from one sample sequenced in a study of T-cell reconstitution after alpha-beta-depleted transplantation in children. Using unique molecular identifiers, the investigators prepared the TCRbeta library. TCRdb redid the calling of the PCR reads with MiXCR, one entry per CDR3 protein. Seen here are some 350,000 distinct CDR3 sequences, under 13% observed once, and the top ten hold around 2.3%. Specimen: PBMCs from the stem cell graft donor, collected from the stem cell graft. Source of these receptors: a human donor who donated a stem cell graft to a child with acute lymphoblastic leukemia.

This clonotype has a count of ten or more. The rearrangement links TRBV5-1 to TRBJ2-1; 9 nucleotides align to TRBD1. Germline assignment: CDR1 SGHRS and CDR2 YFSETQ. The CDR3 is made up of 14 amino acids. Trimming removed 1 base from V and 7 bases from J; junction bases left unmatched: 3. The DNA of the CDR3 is TGCGCCAGCAGCTTGAAAGGACAGGGGAATGAGCAGTTCTTC. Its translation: CASSLKGQGNEQFF.

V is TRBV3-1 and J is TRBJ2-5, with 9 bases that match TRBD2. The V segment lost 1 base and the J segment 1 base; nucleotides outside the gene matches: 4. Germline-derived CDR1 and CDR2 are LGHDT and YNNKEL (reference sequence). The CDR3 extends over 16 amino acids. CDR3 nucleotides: TGTGCCAGCAGCCAAGTCGTGACTAGCGGCCAAGAGACCCAGTACTTC. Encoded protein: CASSQVVTSGQETQYF.